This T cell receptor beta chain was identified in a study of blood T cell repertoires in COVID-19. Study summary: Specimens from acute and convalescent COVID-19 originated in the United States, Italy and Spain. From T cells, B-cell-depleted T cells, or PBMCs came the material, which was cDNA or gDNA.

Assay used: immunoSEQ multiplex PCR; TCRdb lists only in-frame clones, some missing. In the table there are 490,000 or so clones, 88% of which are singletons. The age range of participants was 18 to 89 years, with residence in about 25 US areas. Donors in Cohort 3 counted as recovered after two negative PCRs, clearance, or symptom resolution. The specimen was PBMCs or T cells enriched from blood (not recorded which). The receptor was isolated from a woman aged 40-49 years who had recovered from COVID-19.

CDR3 in amino acids: CASSQGQSAEAFF. The CDR3 DNA reads as TGTGCCAGCTCCCAAGGCCAAAGCGCTGAAGCTTTCTTT. The chain joins TRBV18 to TRBJ1-1; D remains unclear. Between the trimmed V and J ends, which lost 6 bases and 6 bases, there was a span of 14 bases. Germline assignment: CDR1 KGHSH and CDR2 LQKENI. The CDR3 runs 13 residues.